Sequencing of this TCR beta chain was carried out in a study of human T cells and chemical hapten exposure. Study-level background: Among samples, TCR yields varied mainly because of small differences in pooled library volume. Findings and caveats of the study: TCRs whose frequency exceeded 1 in 1000 remained the same following DPC sensitization.

Noted time point: patch test 1, 2 weeks after DPC sensitization. The treatment denotes: therapeutic diphenylcyclopropenone sensitization with weekly scalp DPC. Germline CDR1 is ENHRY and CDR2 is SYGVKD. The CDR3 consists of 16 residues. V was clipped by 7 bases and J by 1 base; unmatched bases: 5. In its sample, this clonotype was seen many times. Its antigen is as yet unknown. Each CDR3 protein gets one entry after TCRdb re-called the RACE reads with MiXCR. This table holds about 360,000 distinct CDR3 sequences, approximately 6.9% found once. Sample: whole blood, taken in connection with sensitization to the hapten diphenylcyclopropenone (DPC). This chain uses TRBV10-3 with TRBJ2-3; 13 nucleotides agree with TRBD2. This clonotype was sampled from a young woman with alopecia areata. Some clones in this sample may be carry-over from other donors' samples. CDR3 DNA sequence: TGTGCCATCATCTCAGGGACTAGCGGGGGCACAGATACGCAGTATTTT. As protein: CAIISGTSGGTDTQYF.